This is a list of T cell receptor beta chains from one sample in a study of blood T cell repertoires in COVID-19. Assay: immunoSEQ multiplex PCR; the TCRdb copy retains only in-frame clones and omits some. The sample consists of fewer than 250,000 clones, 83% of them appearing once. What was sequenced was PBMCs or T cells enriched from blood (not recorded which). The receptors here all came from a woman in her 40s who had been exposed to COVID-19. Both conserved end residues are part of each CDR3. Fields, in order: CDR3 DNA, CDR3 protein, V gene, CDR3 length, D gene, J gene, clone size. D genes are given only for firm matches. The size field is filled for only some rows; it gives once, few, many or a size class.

TGCAGCGTTGTATGGGAGGTGAACACTGAAGCTTTCTTT,CSVVWEVNTEAFF,TRBV29-1,13,-,TRBJ1-1,-
TGTGCCATCAGGGACAGGGGGCCTGAAGCTTTCTTT,CAIRDRGPEAFF,TRBV10-3,12,TRBD1,TRBJ1-1,-
TGTGCCATCAGTGAGTCCCATTCGGCTAGTCGTCCCAGCTCCTACAATGAGCAGTTCTTC,CAISESHSASRPSSYNEQFF,TRBV10-3,20,-,TRBJ2-1,-
TGTGCCAGCAGTTTCGGGATAGGCGATACGCAGTATTTT,CASSFGIGDTQYF,TRBV27,13,-,TRBJ2-3,-
TGTGCCAGTAGTAAAGACAGGAATAGCAATCAGCCCCAGCATTTT,CASSKDRNSNQPQHF,TRBV19,15,-,TRBJ1-5,-
TGCGCCAGCTGGACAGGGGGCTACGAGCAGTACTTC,CASWTGGYEQYF,TRBV10-2,12,TRBD1,TRBJ2-7,-
TGTGCCTCCCAGGGACAGGTGATCGGCTACACCTTC,CASQGQVIGYTF,TRBV2,12,TRBD1,TRBJ1-2,once
TGCGCCAGCAGATACAGGGGGACAAACTATGGCTACACCTTC,CASRYRGTNYGYTF,TRBV4-1,14,TRBD1,TRBJ1-2,many
TGCGCCAGCAGCCGCTTAGGCGGGGGGGATGAAAAACTGTTTTTT,CASSRLGGGDEKLFF,TRBV5-1,15,-,TRBJ1-4,-
TGTGCCAGCAGTTCCCTGACTAGCGGGGGGTTTGGGGAGACCCAGTACTTC,CASSSLTSGGFGETQYF,TRBV27,17,TRBD2,TRBJ2-5,-
TGTGCCAGCAGCCAAAACGGGGGGGCGGGTGAGCAGTTCTTC,CASSQNGGAGEQFF,TRBV4-2,14,TRBD2,TRBJ2-1,-
TGTGCCAGCAGTTCTCCCCGTGCAGCTAGAGATACGCAGTATTTT,CASSSPRAARDTQYF,TRBV28,15,-,TRBJ2-3,-
TGTGCCAGCAGGACCGGGACAGGGGAATTCTACGAGCAGTACTTC,CASRTGTGEFYEQYF,TRBV28,15,TRBD1,TRBJ2-7,-
TGTGCCAACAAACGGGGGGCAGATACGCAGTATTTT,CANKRGADTQYF,TRBV12-3/TRBV12-4,12,TRBD2,TRBJ2-3,-
TGTGCCAGCAGCCAATTCCGGGGGGGCAACGCAGATACGCAGTATTTT,CASSQFRGGNADTQYF,TRBV3-1/TRBV3-2,16,TRBD2,TRBJ2-3,-
TGTGCCAGCAGCTTAGAGTTTCGGACAGGGGGCGATCGGAGCACTGAAGCTTTCTTT,CASSLEFRTGGDRSTEAFF,TRBV7-8,19,TRBD1,TRBJ1-1,-
TGTGCCAGCAGAAGACAGGCTAGCACAGATACGCAGTATTTT,CASRRQASTDTQYF,TRBV6-6,14,-,TRBJ2-3,-
TGTGCCAGCAGGGACTTAGAGTCCTCCGAGACCCAGTACTTC,CASRDLESSETQYF,TRBV2,14,-,TRBJ2-5,-
TGTGCCAGCAGCTCGGACAGGGGGTGGGGTCAGCCCCAGCATTTT,CASSSDRGWGQPQHF,TRBV5-6,15,TRBD1,TRBJ1-5,-
TGTGCCTGGGAGACAGGGGGCTATGGCTACACCTTC,CAWETGGYGYTF,TRBV30,12,TRBD1,TRBJ1-2,-
TGTGCCAGCAGCTTAACGACAGGGGGGGAGCAGTACTTC,CASSLTTGGEQYF,TRBV7-8,13,TRBD1,TRBJ2-7,-
TGTGCCACCAGCAGAGACCGACAGAGCTCTGGAAACACCATATATTTT,CATSRDRQSSGNTIYF,TRBV15,16,-,TRBJ1-3,-
TGTGCCAGCAGCTCCGGGACAGTACCCTACGAGCAGTACTTC,CASSSGTVPYEQYF,TRBV7-9,14,TRBD1,TRBJ2-7,-
TGTGCCAGTAGTATGGAGGGAAGGGGTCGGAAAACTGAAGCTTTCTTT,CASSMEGRGRKTEAFF,TRBV19,16,-,TRBJ1-1,-
TGTGCCACCAGTGATTTCCGGGTTGACTATGGCTACACCTTC,CATSDFRVDYGYTF,TRBV24-1,14,-,TRBJ1-2,-
TGTGCCAGCAGTGATTGGACTAGCGGGGCTGCTGAGCAGTTCTTC,CASSDWTSGAAEQFF,TRBV2,15,TRBD2,TRBJ2-1,-
TGTGCCAGCGCCGGACAGGGGCTGCTATATGGCTACACCTTC,CASAGQGLLYGYTF,TRBV9,14,TRBD1,TRBJ1-2,-